This is a list of T cell receptor beta chains from one sample in a study of cytomegalovirus exposure and HLA in healthy donors. Assay used: immunoSEQ multiplex PCR; TCRdb lists only in-frame clones, some missing. The sample shows over 150,000 clones, about 79% of them seen only once. The sample taken for sequencing was PBMCs. These TCRs come from a woman between 25 and 40 years old in good health and CMV-seropositive. CDR3s include the opening cysteine and the closing phenylalanine or tryptophan. Fields, in order: J gene, D gene, clone size, V gene, CDR3 DNA, CDR3 protein. D genes are given only for firm matches. The listing skips clone size in some rows; elsewhere it reads once, few, many or a size class.

j_gene: TRBJ2-3
d_gene: TRBD1
abundance: .
v_gene: TRBV18
CDR3nt: TGTGCCAGCTCACCCCAGGGACAGGGCACAGATACGCAGTATTTT
CDR3aa: CASSPQGQGTDTQYF

j_gene: TRBJ1-3
d_gene: .
abundance: .
v_gene: TRBV29-1
CDR3nt: TGCAGCGTCTATGACCCGACAGAAGTATTCTCTGGAAACACCATATATTTT
CDR3aa: CSVYDPTEVFSGNTIYF

j_gene: TRBJ2-3
d_gene: TRBD2
abundance: .
v_gene: TRBV7-9
CDR3nt: TGTGCGGTCGGCGGGGGAGTCGCAGATACGCAGTATTTT
CDR3aa: CAVGGGVADTQYF

j_gene: TRBJ2-7
d_gene: TRBD2
abundance: once
v_gene: TRBV7-8
CDR3nt: TGTGCCAGCAGGGCTTCTAGCGGGATCTACGAGCAGTACTTC
CDR3aa: CASRASSGIYEQYF

j_gene: TRBJ1-1
d_gene: .
abundance: .
v_gene: TRBV2
CDR3nt: TGTGCCAGCAGTTATGACAATTTGAACACTGAAGCTTTCTTT
CDR3aa: CASSYDNLNTEAFF

j_gene: TRBJ2-2
d_gene: TRBD2
abundance: .
v_gene: TRBV30
CDR3nt: TGTGCCAGAATAGCGGGACCAGGGAGGTTGGCCGGGGAGCTGTTTTTT
CDR3aa: CARIAGPGRLAGELFF

j_gene: TRBJ2-1
d_gene: TRBD2
abundance: .
v_gene: TRBV7-9
CDR3nt: TGTGCCAGCAGCTCGCTCCTATTACTAGCGGGGGGATACAATGAGCAGTTCTTC
CDR3aa: CASSSLLLLAGGYNEQFF

j_gene: TRBJ1-3
d_gene: TRBD1
abundance: once
v_gene: TRBV28
CDR3nt: TGTGCCAGCAGTACCCACGGGACAGCCTCTGGAAACACCATATATTTT
CDR3aa: CASSTHGTASGNTIYF

j_gene: TRBJ2-5
d_gene: .
abundance: .
v_gene: TRBV6-5
CDR3nt: TGTGCCAGCAGTCTAATGGACAGCCGAAAAGAGACCCAGTACTTC
CDR3aa: CASSLMDSRKETQYF

j_gene: TRBJ2-1
d_gene: .
abundance: .
v_gene: TRBV18
CDR3nt: TGTGCCAGCTCACCAACGGGAGACGCCTACAATGAGCAGTTCTTC
CDR3aa: CASSPTGDAYNEQFF

j_gene: TRBJ2-7
d_gene: .
abundance: few
v_gene: TRBV2
CDR3nt: TGTGCCAGGAGCGGTCAGGAGGGATCCTACGAGCAGTACTTC
CDR3aa: CARSGQEGSYEQYF

j_gene: TRBJ2-7
d_gene: TRBD2
abundance: .
v_gene: TRBV18
CDR3nt: TGTGCCAGCTCAAGGACTAGCGGTGGCTACGAGCAGTACTTC
CDR3aa: CASSRTSGGYEQYF

j_gene: TRBJ2-2
d_gene: .
abundance: .
v_gene: TRBV6-4
CDR3nt: TGTGCCAGCAATCCCGGGGGTCCCGACACCGGGGAGCTGTTTTTT
CDR3aa: CASNPGGPDTGELFF

j_gene: TRBJ1-2
d_gene: .
abundance: few
v_gene: TRBV6-4
CDR3nt: TGTGCCAGCAGTGACCTTGCGGAATTCTATGGCTACACCTTC
CDR3aa: CASSDLAEFYGYTF

j_gene: TRBJ2-1
d_gene: .
abundance: .
v_gene: TRBV7-8
CDR3nt: TGTGCCAGCAGCCCTGTAAACACTATATACAATGAGCAGTTCTTC
CDR3aa: CASSPVNTIYNEQFF

j_gene: TRBJ2-1
d_gene: TRBD2
abundance: .
v_gene: TRBV10-2
CDR3nt: TGCGCCAGCAGTGAGATCGGTCGGGCCCCTCGGGGGGAGTTCTTC
CDR3aa: CASSEIGRAPRGEFF

j_gene: TRBJ1-2
d_gene: .
abundance: .
v_gene: TRBV6-6
CDR3nt: TGTGCCAGCAGTCCTGCGGGCCGCAATGGCTACACCTTC
CDR3aa: CASSPAGRNGYTF

j_gene: TRBJ1-5
d_gene: .
abundance: .
v_gene: TRBV6-5
CDR3nt: TGTGCCAGCAGTTACTCGGCCTCAAACCAGCCCCAGCATTTT
CDR3aa: CASSYSASNQPQHF

j_gene: TRBJ2-1
d_gene: TRBD2
abundance: .
v_gene: TRBV19
CDR3nt: TGTGCCAGTAGCAGAGGGACTAGCGGGAATGAGCAGTTCTTC
CDR3aa: CASSRGTSGNEQFF

j_gene: TRBJ1-2
d_gene: .
abundance: .
v_gene: TRBV19
CDR3nt: TGTGCCAGTAGTATGGGAGCCTCGGGGTATGGCTACACCTTC
CDR3aa: CASSMGASGYGYTF

j_gene: TRBJ2-5
d_gene: .
abundance: .
v_gene: TRBV5-1
CDR3nt: TGCGCCAGCAGCGCTCTGCGGGAGACCCAGTACTTC
CDR3aa: CASSALRETQYF

j_gene: TRBJ1-2
d_gene: .
abundance: .
v_gene: TRBV6-6
CDR3nt: TGTGCCAGCAGTTCGGGGGACCTCAACTATGGCTACACCTTC
CDR3aa: CASSSGDLNYGYTF

j_gene: TRBJ2-7
d_gene: TRBD1
abundance: few
v_gene: TRBV5-8
CDR3nt: TGTGCCAGCAGATCCACAGGGGACGAGCAGTACTTC
CDR3aa: CASRSTGDEQYF

j_gene: TRBJ1-1
d_gene: .
abundance: .
v_gene: TRBV7-6
CDR3nt: TGTGCCAGCAGCTTGCAGACGGGGAACACTGAAGCTTTCTTT
CDR3aa: CASSLQTGNTEAFF

j_gene: TRBJ1-5
d_gene: .
abundance: .
v_gene: TRBV2
CDR3nt: TGTGCCAGCAGAGCGACCTTAGTGGAGCAGCCCCAGCATTTT
CDR3aa: CASRATLVEQPQHF

j_gene: TRBJ2-7
d_gene: .
abundance: .
v_gene: TRBV5-1
CDR3nt: TGCGCCAGCGCCGTGGACAGAGACTACGAGCAGTACTTC
CDR3aa: CASAVDRDYEQYF

j_gene: TRBJ2-3
d_gene: .
abundance: .
v_gene: TRBV9
CDR3nt: TGTGCCAGCAGCGTAGACCCAGGCGGGGATACGCAGTATTTT
CDR3aa: CASSVDPGGDTQYF

j_gene: TRBJ2-5
d_gene: TRBD1
abundance: .
v_gene: TRBV29-1
CDR3nt: TGCAGCGTTGAGGGACAGGGAAGCGCGACCCAGTACTTC
CDR3aa: CSVEGQGSATQYF

j_gene: TRBJ1-2
d_gene: .
abundance: .
v_gene: TRBV2
CDR3nt: TGTGCCAGCAGACGCGACTATGGCTACACCTTC
CDR3aa: CASRRDYGYTF

j_gene: TRBJ2-7
d_gene: TRBD1
abundance: .
v_gene: TRBV27
CDR3nt: TGTGCCAGCAGTTCGTTCCGGGACAGGGCCTACGAGCAGTACTTC
CDR3aa: CASSSFRDRAYEQYF

j_gene: TRBJ1-1
d_gene: .
abundance: .
v_gene: TRBV6-4
CDR3nt: TGTGCCAGCAGCGCTAGCATGAACACTGAAGCTTTCTTT
CDR3aa: CASSASMNTEAFF

j_gene: TRBJ2-5
d_gene: TRBD1
abundance: .
v_gene: TRBV2
CDR3nt: TGTGCCAGCAACTTACAGGGGGTTAAAGAGACCCAGTACTTC
CDR3aa: CASNLQGVKETQYF